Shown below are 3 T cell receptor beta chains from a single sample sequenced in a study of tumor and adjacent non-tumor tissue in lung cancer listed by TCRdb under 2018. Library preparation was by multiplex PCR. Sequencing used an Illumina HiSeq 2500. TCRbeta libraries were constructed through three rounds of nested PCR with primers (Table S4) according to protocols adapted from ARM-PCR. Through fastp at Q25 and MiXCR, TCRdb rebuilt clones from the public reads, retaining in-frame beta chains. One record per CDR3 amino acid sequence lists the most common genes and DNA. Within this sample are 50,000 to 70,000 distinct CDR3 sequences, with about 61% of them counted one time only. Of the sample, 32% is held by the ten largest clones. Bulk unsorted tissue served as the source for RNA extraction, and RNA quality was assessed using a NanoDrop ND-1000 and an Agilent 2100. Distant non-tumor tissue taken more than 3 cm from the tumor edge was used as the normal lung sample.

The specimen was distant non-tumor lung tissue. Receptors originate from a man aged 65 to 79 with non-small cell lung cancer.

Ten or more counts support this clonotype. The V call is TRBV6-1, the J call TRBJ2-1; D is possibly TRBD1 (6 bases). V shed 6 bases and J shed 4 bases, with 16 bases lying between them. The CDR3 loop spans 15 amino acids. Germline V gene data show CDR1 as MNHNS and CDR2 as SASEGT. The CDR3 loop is CASRDRAGAYNEQFF. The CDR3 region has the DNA TGTGCCAGCAGGGACCGGGCAGGGGCATACAATGAGCAGTTCTTC.

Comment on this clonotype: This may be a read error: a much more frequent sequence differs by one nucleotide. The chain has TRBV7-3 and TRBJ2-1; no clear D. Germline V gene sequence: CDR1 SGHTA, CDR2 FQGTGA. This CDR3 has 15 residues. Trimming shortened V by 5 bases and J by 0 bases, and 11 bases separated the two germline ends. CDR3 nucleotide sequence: TGTGCCAGCAGCGTGGACGGAAGCTCCTACAATGAGCAGTTCTTC. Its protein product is CASSVDGSSYNEQFF.

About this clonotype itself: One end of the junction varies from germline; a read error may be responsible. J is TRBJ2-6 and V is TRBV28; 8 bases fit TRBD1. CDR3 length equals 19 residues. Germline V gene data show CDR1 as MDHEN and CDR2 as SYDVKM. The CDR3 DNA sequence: TGTGCCAGCAGTTCACATGGGGCAGGGGGCGTCTCTGGGGCCAACGTCCTAACTTTC. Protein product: CASSSHGAGGVSGANVLTF.